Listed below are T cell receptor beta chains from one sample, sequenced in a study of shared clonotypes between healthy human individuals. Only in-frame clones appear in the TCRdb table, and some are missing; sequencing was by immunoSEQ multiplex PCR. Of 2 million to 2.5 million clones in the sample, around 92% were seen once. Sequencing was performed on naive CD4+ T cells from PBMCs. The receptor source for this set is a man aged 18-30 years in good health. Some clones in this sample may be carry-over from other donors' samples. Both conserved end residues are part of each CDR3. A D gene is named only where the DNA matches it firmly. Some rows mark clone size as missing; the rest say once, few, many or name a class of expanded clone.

cdr3_aa: CASSPPGARLTYNEQFF
cdr3_nt: TGTGCCAGCTCACCACCCGGTGCAAGACTTACCTACAATGAGCAGTTCTTC
d_call: NA
v_call: TRBV18
clone_size: NA
j_call: TRBJ2-1

cdr3_aa: CASSSTGLGKYSNQPQHF
cdr3_nt: TGCGCCAGCAGCTCGACGGGACTGGGGAAGTATAGCAATCAGCCCCAGCATTTT
d_call: NA
v_call: TRBV5-1
clone_size: NA
j_call: TRBJ1-5

cdr3_aa: CASSRERGRTEAFF
cdr3_nt: TGTGCCAGCAGCCGAGAGAGGGGACGGACTGAAGCTTTCTTT
d_call: NA
v_call: TRBV4-2
clone_size: NA
j_call: TRBJ1-1

cdr3_aa: CASSPRRGSGRKDTGELFF
cdr3_nt: TGTGCCAGCAGCCCCCGCCGGGGGAGCGGGAGGAAGGACACCGGGGAGCTGTTTTTT
d_call: TRBD2
v_call: TRBV7-2
clone_size: few
j_call: TRBJ2-2

cdr3_aa: CASSLQGASFPDEQFF
cdr3_nt: TGCGCCAGCAGCTTACAGGGGGCGTCGTTTCCAGATGAGCAGTTCTTC
d_call: TRBD1
v_call: TRBV5-1
clone_size: few
j_call: TRBJ2-1

cdr3_aa: CASSLEGAPGELFF
cdr3_nt: TGTGCCAGCAGCTTAGAGGGGGCCCCCGGGGAGCTGTTTTTT
d_call: NA
v_call: TRBV11-2
clone_size: NA
j_call: TRBJ2-2

cdr3_aa: CASSPGGARMNTEAFF
cdr3_nt: TGTGCCAGCTCACCAGGGGGGGCCCGAATGAACACTGAAGCTTTCTTT
d_call: NA
v_call: TRBV18
clone_size: NA
j_call: TRBJ1-1

cdr3_aa: CASSPGHLITDTQYF
cdr3_nt: TGTGCCAGCAGCCCCGGACACCTTATCACAGATACGCAGTATTTT
d_call: NA
v_call: TRBV4-2
clone_size: once
j_call: TRBJ2-3

cdr3_aa: CAWNFRAPYSTEAFF
cdr3_nt: TGTGCCTGGAATTTCAGGGCCCCTTACAGCACTGAAGCTTTCTTT
d_call: NA
v_call: TRBV30
clone_size: NA
j_call: TRBJ1-1

cdr3_aa: CASSKDRLRGNTIYF
cdr3_nt: TGTGCCAGCAGTAAAGACCGGCTTAGGGGAAACACCATATATTTT
d_call: NA
v_call: TRBV28
clone_size: NA
j_call: TRBJ1-3

cdr3_aa: CASSITTGDNQPQHF
cdr3_nt: TGTGCCAGTAGTATTACGACAGGGGACAATCAGCCCCAGCATTTT
d_call: TRBD1
v_call: TRBV19
clone_size: NA
j_call: TRBJ1-5

cdr3_aa: CSAREYGYTF
cdr3_nt: TGCAGTGCAAGGGAATATGGCTACACCTTC
d_call: NA
v_call: TRBV20-1
clone_size: NA
j_call: TRBJ1-2

cdr3_aa: CASSSPDGSAAKNIQYF
cdr3_nt: TGTGCCAGCAGCTCCCCGGACGGGAGTGCGGCCAAAAACATTCAGTACTTC
d_call: NA
v_call: TRBV9
clone_size: NA
j_call: TRBJ2-4

cdr3_aa: CASSGGAGRAAGELFF
cdr3_nt: TGTGCCAGCAGCGGTGGAGCCGGGAGGGCGGCCGGGGAGCTGTTTTTT
d_call: TRBD2
v_call: TRBV5-4
clone_size: NA
j_call: TRBJ2-2

cdr3_aa: CATWTSGNSYNEQFF
cdr3_nt: TGTGCCACTTGGACTAGCGGGAATTCCTACAATGAGCAGTTCTTC
d_call: TRBD2
v_call: TRBV7-9
clone_size: NA
j_call: TRBJ2-1

cdr3_aa: CASRASRGEQFF
cdr3_nt: TGTGCCAGCAGGGCTAGTCGGGGTGAGCAGTTCTTC
d_call: NA
v_call: TRBV28
clone_size: NA
j_call: TRBJ2-1

cdr3_aa: CASNWDSSYGYTF
cdr3_nt: TGCGCCAGTAATTGGGACAGCTCCTATGGCTACACCTTC
d_call: TRBD1
v_call: TRBV5-1
clone_size: NA
j_call: TRBJ1-2

cdr3_aa: CASSRWTSGRESYNEQFF
cdr3_nt: TGTGCCAGCTCCCGATGGACTAGCGGGAGGGAATCCTACAATGAGCAGTTCTTC
d_call: TRBD2
v_call: TRBV18
clone_size: NA
j_call: TRBJ2-1

cdr3_aa: CASRNRQTSTDTQYF
cdr3_nt: TGTGCCAGCAGAAACAGGCAAACGAGCACAGATACGCAGTATTTT
d_call: NA
v_call: TRBV6-1
clone_size: NA
j_call: TRBJ2-3

cdr3_aa: CASSLGGAVSYEQYF
cdr3_nt: TGCGCCAGCAGCTTAGGGGGAGCGGTCTCCTACGAGCAGTACTTC
d_call: NA
v_call: TRBV5-1
clone_size: NA
j_call: TRBJ2-7

cdr3_aa: CASRKPGANVLTF
cdr3_nt: TGTGCCAGCAGAAAGCCCGGGGCCAACGTCCTGACTTTC
d_call: NA
v_call: TRBV5-8
clone_size: once
j_call: TRBJ2-6

cdr3_aa: CASILTGGTYNEQFF
cdr3_nt: TGCGCCAGCATTTTGACGGGGGGAACCTACAATGAGCAGTTCTTC
d_call: TRBD2
v_call: TRBV5-1
clone_size: NA
j_call: TRBJ2-1

cdr3_aa: CASSRGLGGEETQYF
cdr3_nt: TGCGCCAGCAGCCGGGGCTTAGGTGGGGAGGAGACCCAGTACTTC
d_call: NA
v_call: TRBV5-1
clone_size: NA
j_call: TRBJ2-5

cdr3_aa: CASSLPGTALSGYTF
cdr3_nt: TGTGCCAGCAGTTTACCCGGGACGGCCCTTAGTGGCTACACCTTC
d_call: NA
v_call: TRBV28
clone_size: NA
j_call: TRBJ1-2

cdr3_aa: CASSEVWGRSSYEQYF
cdr3_nt: TGTGCCAGCAGTGAAGTATGGGGAAGGAGCTCCTACGAGCAGTACTTC
d_call: NA
v_call: TRBV6-1
clone_size: once
j_call: TRBJ2-7

cdr3_aa: CASSVGLAGGYQETQYF
cdr3_nt: TGTGCCAGCAGCGTGGGACTAGCGGGAGGGTACCAAGAGACCCAGTACTTC
d_call: TRBD2
v_call: TRBV9
clone_size: NA
j_call: TRBJ2-5

cdr3_aa: CASSDEGNQPQHF
cdr3_nt: TGTGCCAGCAGTGATGAAGGCAATCAGCCCCAGCATTTT
d_call: NA
v_call: TRBV6-1
clone_size: NA
j_call: TRBJ1-5

cdr3_aa: CASSRTGVANEKLFF
cdr3_nt: TGTGCCAGCAGCCGAACAGGGGTCGCTAATGAAAAACTGTTTTTT
d_call: TRBD1
v_call: TRBV9
clone_size: NA
j_call: TRBJ1-4

cdr3_aa: CAPYGNSGCSSTDTQYF
cdr3_nt: TGTGCCCCCTACGGGAATAGCGGGTGCTCTAGCACAGATACGCAGTATTTT
d_call: TRBD2
v_call: TRBV7-3
clone_size: NA
j_call: TRBJ2-3

cdr3_aa: CASSSGGTRVYGYTF
cdr3_nt: TGTGCCAGCTCGAGTGGGGGGACGAGAGTCTATGGCTACACCTTC
d_call: NA
v_call: TRBV28
clone_size: NA
j_call: TRBJ1-2

cdr3_aa: CASSSGPEGTDTQYF
cdr3_nt: TGCGCCAGCAGCTCCGGACCCGAAGGAACAGATACGCAGTATTTT
d_call: NA
v_call: TRBV5-1
clone_size: NA
j_call: TRBJ2-3

cdr3_aa: CASSLDPLSVDEQFF
cdr3_nt: TGCGCCAGCAGCTTGGACCCCCTCAGTGTCGATGAGCAGTTCTTC
d_call: NA
v_call: TRBV5-1
clone_size: NA
j_call: TRBJ2-1

cdr3_aa: CASSLPGQGPLQYF
cdr3_nt: TGTGCCAGCAGTTTACCGGGACAGGGTCCCCTGCAGTACTTC
d_call: TRBD1
v_call: TRBV7-6
clone_size: once
j_call: TRBJ2-7

cdr3_aa: CASSQVPTGDGYTF
cdr3_nt: TGCGCCAGCAGCCAAGTCCCGACAGGGGATGGCTACACCTTC
d_call: TRBD1
v_call: TRBV4-1
clone_size: NA
j_call: TRBJ1-2

cdr3_aa: CASSRDRNQPQHF
cdr3_nt: TGTGCCAGCAGCCGGGACAGAAATCAGCCCCAGCATTTT
d_call: TRBD1
v_call: TRBV6-6
clone_size: NA
j_call: TRBJ1-5

cdr3_aa: CASSRGTGSSGANVLTF
cdr3_nt: TGTGCCAGCAGCCGCGGGACAGGGTCCTCTGGGGCCAACGTCCTGACTTTC
d_call: TRBD1
v_call: TRBV5-6
clone_size: NA
j_call: TRBJ2-6

cdr3_aa: CASSELGREGTGELFF
cdr3_nt: TGTGCCAGCAGTGAACTGGGGCGGGAGGGGACCGGGGAGCTGTTTTTT
d_call: TRBD2
v_call: TRBV2
clone_size: NA
j_call: TRBJ2-2

cdr3_aa: CASSYWTGGYGYTF
cdr3_nt: TGTGCCAGCAGTTACTGGACAGGGGGCTATGGCTACACCTTC
d_call: TRBD1
v_call: TRBV6-6
clone_size: NA
j_call: TRBJ1-2

cdr3_aa: CASGLRTGVDTQYF
cdr3_nt: TGTGCCAGCGGCTTGCGGACGGGGGTGGATACGCAGTATTTT
d_call: NA
v_call: TRBV11-2
clone_size: NA
j_call: TRBJ2-3

cdr3_aa: CASSFLTGSYGYTF
cdr3_nt: TGTGCCAGCAGCTTTCTGACAGGGAGCTATGGCTACACCTTC
d_call: TRBD1
v_call: TRBV11-2
clone_size: NA
j_call: TRBJ1-2

cdr3_aa: CASSLGQGGPDTQYF
cdr3_nt: TGTGCCAGCAGTCTGGGACAGGGTGGCCCAGATACGCAGTATTTT
d_call: TRBD1
v_call: TRBV2
clone_size: NA
j_call: TRBJ2-3